This entry lists 18 T cell receptor beta chains sequenced from one sample in a study of T cells after posttransplantation cyclophosphamide. Cells defined as naive were viable CD3+CD4+ or CD3+CD8+ and CCR7+CD45RA+CD45RO-CD95-CD27+CD28+. Sequencing used immunoSEQ multiplex PCR; TCRdb keeps in-frame clones, though not all of them. Of 25,000 to 35,000 clones detected, 80% to 95% appear once; the ten largest clones hold less than 0.25%. Input material: naive CD4+ T cells sorted from PBMCs. Source of these receptors: a woman aged 60-70 years in good health, CMV-negative, and a related stem cell transplant donor.

The sample holds one count of this clone. The V gene is TRBV15, the J gene TRBJ2-7; 14 nucleotides align to TRBD2. There are 17 residues in the CDR3. Germline V gene data show CDR1 as LNHNV and CDR2 as YYDKDF (reference sequence). J was trimmed by 5 bases and V by 0 bases; bases with no gene match: 6. CDR3: CATSREGLAGVVDEQYF. As DNA, the CDR3 is TGTGCCACCAGCAGAGAGGGACTAGCGGGAGTAGTCGACGAGCAGTACTTC.

The chain combines TRBV4-3 with TRBJ1-1; D is perhaps TRBD1 (5 bases). The CDR3 sequence is 17 residues long. V lost 0 bases and J 2 bases, leaving 16 bases between the germline ends. Per germline, CDR1 LGHNA and CDR2 YSLEER. For the CDR3, the DNA is TGCGCCAGCAGCCAAGATCCTCTGGGGCGGGGAAACACTGAAGCTTTCTTT. Translating gives CASSQDPLGRGNTEAFF.

The rearrangement joins TRBV7-2 to TRBJ2-1, with TRBD2 matching 8 bases. CDR3 length equals 15 residues. CDR1 is SGHTA and CDR2 is FQGNSA in the germline V gene. The V and J ends lost 5 bases and 2 bases, in that order; junction bases with no gene match: 5. The CDR3 sequence is CASSLERGTYNEQFF. The CDR3 DNA is TGTGCCAGCAGCCTGGAGCGGGGGACCTACAATGAGCAGTTCTTC.

This clone appeared a few times. The chain carries TRBV21-1 and TRBJ1-4. TRBV21-1 is tagged as a pseudogene. The length of the CDR3 is 11 residues. Here the CDR3 reads CASSERRRLFF. The CDR3 DNA sequence: TGTGCCAGCAGCGAGAGACGGAGACTGTTTTTT.

This clone is a singleton in its sample. The J gene is TRBJ1-1, the V gene TRBV7-2, with D unresolved. Germline CDR1 reads SGHTA; CDR2 reads FQGNSA. This CDR3 spans 11 amino acids. The V end lost 2 bases, the J end lost 8 bases, and 6 bases lay between the germline ends. The chain's CDR3 is CASSLSLEAFF. The CDR3 DNA reads as TGTGCCAGCAGCTTATCTCTAGAAGCTTTCTTT.

The V gene is TRBV7-5, the J gene TRBJ2-1; the D segment call TRBD1 is taken from the table without a DNA check. TRBV7-5 is noted as a pseudogene. The CDR3 length is 11 residues. The CDR3 here is CARSLRGEQFF. CDR3 sequence (DNA): TGTGCCAGAAGCTTAAGGGGTGAGCAGTTCTTC.

This chain connects TRBV6-5 to TRBJ2-2; 7 bases fit TRBD2. This CDR3 is built from 16 residues. With 0 bases clipped from V and 4 bases from J, the junction kept 5 bases outside the gene matches. Germline CDR1 is MNHEY and CDR2 is SVGAGI. The CDR3 coding sequence is TGTGCCAGCAGTTACTCAGGACTAGGGCCCACCGGGGAGCTGTTTTTT. Protein sequence: CASSYSGLGPTGELFF.

V usage is TRBV5-6 and J usage is TRBJ2-3, with 12 nucleotides matching TRBD2. V was clipped by 4 bases and J by 4 bases; unmatched bases: 4. The germline CDR1 and CDR2 sequences are SGHDT and YYEEEE. This CDR3 has 15 amino acids. The CDR3 coding sequence is TGTGCCAGCAGCCCGAGACTAGCGGGGGCAGATACGCAGTATTTT. Residues: CASSPRLAGADTQYF.

The genes are TRBV5-4 and TRBJ1-1, with a tentative D call TRBD1 (6 bases). V lost 4 bases, J lost 7 bases, and 14 bases lay in between. From germline, CDR1 is SGHNT and CDR2 YYREEE (reference sequence). CDR3 length equals 13 residues. For the CDR3, the DNA is TGTGCCAGCAGCCCGGTGACAGGATTTGAAGCTTTCTTT. The encoded protein is CASSPVTGFEAFF.

J is TRBJ2-1 and V is TRBV4-3; maybe TRBD1 (6 bases). Germline V lookup: CDR1 LGHNA, CDR2 YSLEER. The CDR3 has 17 residues. V was shortened by 3 bases and J by 3 bases, with 18 bases between the two germline ends. The DNA for the CDR3 is TGCGCCAGCAGCCAGGGGGCCTCAGGGGCCTTCTACAATGAGCAGTTCTTC. It is translated as CASSQGASGAFYNEQFF.

The V call is TRBV28, the J call TRBJ2-1, with TRBD1 matching 8 bases. The CDR3 length is 16 residues. The germline V gene encodes CDR1 MDHEN and CDR2 SYDVKM. V shed 4 bases and J 6 bases; nucleotides not matched to a gene: 11. The CDR3 loop reads CASSSPPGTGSNEQFF. The CDR3 bases are TGTGCCAGCAGTTCCCCCCCCGGGACAGGTTCCAATGAGCAGTTCTTC.

CDR3 DNA sequence: TGCGCCAGCAGCCAAGAAGTAGGGGATGGCTACACCTTC. Protein: CASSQEVGDGYTF. This chain connects TRBV4-3 to TRBJ1-2, with a possible D match to TRBD1 (5 bases). Germline loops: CDR1 LGHNA, CDR2 YSLEER. Trimming cost V 0 bases and J 6 bases, with 8 bases left between them. The CDR3 totals 13 residues.

The chain couples TRBV9 to TRBJ2-7; 7 bases match TRBD2. Germline V lookup: CDR1 SGDLS, CDR2 YYNGEE. The length of the CDR3 is 11 residues. V trimming: 7 bases; J trimming: 6 bases; junction bases outside the gene matches: 4. CDR3 in amino acids: CASGRESEQYF. The DNA of the CDR3 is TGTGCCAGCGGGCGGGAGAGCGAGCAGTACTTC. Filled out from reference TRBV9 and TRBJ2-7, the complete variable domain reads DSGVTQTPKHLITATGQRVTLRCSPRSGDLSVYWYQQSLDQGLQFLIQYYNGEERAKGNILERFSAQQFPDLHSELNLSSLELGDSALYFCASGRESEQYFGPGTRLTVT.

This clone was seen a handful of times. The junction shows a germline mismatch at one end, possibly a read error. The V gene is TRBV5-4, the J gene TRBJ2-1, with D maybe TRBD2 (5 bases). The CDR3 covers 16 residues. Germline V CDR1 and CDR2: SGHNT, YYREEE (reference sequence). The CDR3 is CASSLALASAYYEQFF. The CDR3 DNA reads as TGTGCCAGCAGCTTGGCCCTAGCTTCAGCCTACTATGAGCAGTTCTTC.

This chain uses TRBV6-1 with TRBJ1-2; D gene ambiguous. This CDR3 contains 13 residues. Per the germline V gene, CDR1 is MNHNS and CDR2 is SASEGT. Trimming removed 6 bases from V and 2 bases from J, with 10 bases in between. The CDR3 sequence: CASRPDTNYGYTF. The CDR3 bases are TGTGCCAGCAGACCAGACACCAACTATGGCTACACCTTC.

The DNA for the CDR3 is TGCAGTGCTATGTCCGGTTATACGCAGTATTTT. It is translated as CSAMSGYTQYF. J is TRBJ2-3 and V is TRBV20-1; D uncertain. The CDR3 length is 11 residues. V was cut by 4 bases and J by 7 bases, with 9 bases left in between. Per the germline V gene, CDR1 is DFQATT and CDR2 is SNEGSKA (reference sequence).

This clone was recorded once. The V and J genes are TRBV19 and TRBJ2-3; a weak D match, TRBD1 (7 bases). CDR3 size: 16 residues. Germline CDR1 and CDR2: LNHDA and SQIVND (reference sequence). With 2 bases removed from V and 4 bases from J, the gap between germline ends came to 16 bases. CDR3 coding DNA: TGTGCCAGTAGTATACCAGGGCAGGGGGAGGCAGATACGCAGTATTTT. Protein product: CASSIPGQGEADTQYF.

The chain has TRBV18 and TRBJ2-5; D is possibly TRBD1 (6 bases). The J call could be wrong; TRBJ2-7 is a better fit for the DNA end. Germline V CDR1 and CDR2: KGHSH, LQKENI. This CDR3 has 12 amino acids. The CDR3 protein is CASSLGGYEQYF. The CDR3 DNA reads TGTGCCAGCTCACTAGGGGGCTACGAGCAGTACTTC.